The source of this T cell receptor (beta chain) is a study of cytomegalovirus exposure and HLA in healthy donors (dated by TCRdb to about 2017). For the study in its entirety: An earlier analysis of several hundred of the donors reported over 250 Gb of sequence data and 117 million unique TCR beta sequences obtained from 150 million to 200 million T cells. The study profiled the T cell repertoires of more than 500 subjects by immunosequencing and related them to cytomegalovirus serostatus. Of the roughly 410 genotyped donors, 81% were placed in the genetic ancestry cluster associated with self-reported Caucasian donors. On average, roughly 250,000 unique TCR beta nucleotide sequences were sequenced per donor among some 420 genotyped donors of the cohort, with roughly 19% of those sequences being non-productive. An earlier analysis of 587 of the donors applied high-throughput TCR beta sequencing to assess whether each TCR beta V gene segment acted as functional or pseudogenic. Typing coverage varied by locus: roughly 620-630 donors for A, B, C, DRB1 and DQB1; roughly 500 for DQA1; around 570 for DPA1; more than 450 for DPB1. Because of strong linkage in the cohort, roughly five DR-DQ haplotypes were treated as single units for association and clustering. An early release covering 500 to 750 HLA-typed donors comprised about 310 gigabases of sequencing data and roughly 86 million unique TCR sequences. In addition to the first cohort of 666 subjects, a separate validation cohort of 130 or so different subjects was used. Class I and class II HLA loci were covered by the typing at four-digit resolution. To study patterns of TCR occurrence, a later analysis re-analyzed previously published TCR beta repertoires from several hundred donors and added high-resolution HLA genotyping. The study aimed to test whether cataloging public T cell receptors could reveal signatures of past pathogen exposure. Donor age, sex, ethnicity and CMV serostatus were compiled alongside the repertoire data. In the later analysis, no new phenotypic data were used to find candidate immune exposures; instead, reliance was placed on TCR beta sequences and their occurrence across donors. A later genetic analysis took genome-wide SNP genotypes for about 55% of the 666 donors and used that subset as a discovery cohort. To predict cytomegalovirus infection status, the study brought together high-throughput TCR immunosequencing, statistical association of individual TCRs with disease status, and machine learning. All discovery cohort repertoires had been generated using a single sequencing platform. What the research found in general, with its limitations: In a later genetic analysis, fewer N-insertions in productive TCRs were reported among donors in an Asian-associated ancestry cluster than the approximately 710-donor mean. Compared with equally common non-associated chains, HLA-associated TCR beta chains in a later analysis were more clonally expanded and had lower generation probabilities. Linkage disequilibrium might explain the correlated functional status among segregating V segments, but an unknown experimental factor could not be ruled out. A later analysis found that most CMV-associated TCR beta chains appeared HLA-restricted, with HLA associations seemingly driven largely by CMV exposure. A later analysis found that TCR association rates varied across HLA loci, with DRB1 alleles showing the most associated TCRs and HLA-C alleles the fewest. Most TCR sequences were observed very rarely across donors, whereas some public TCRs were present in many individuals. The classifier was reported to diagnose cytomegalovirus status with high specificity and sensitivity in both the original cohort and the validation cohort. A total of 150 or so TCR beta chains were listed by the study as associated with cytomegalovirus. It was suggested by the authors that the approach could potentially be generalized to other disease states and immunological phenotypes. Only TCR beta chains were sequenced in this cohort, and the absence of alpha or paired-chain data limited detectable features. A later analysis reported that several top co-occurrence clusters appeared linked to parvovirus B19, influenza, CMV and Epstein-Barr virus. In a later genetic analysis, a missense DCLRE1C variant was associated with V-gene and J-gene trimming of TCR beta chains, and the association was replicated in an independent cohort. HLA typing was unavailable for some donors at each locus, so association tests used only the typed subset. In vitro tests confirmed that a few of the cytomegalovirus-associated TCR beta chains recognize cytomegalovirus antigens. A cluster of highly shared sequence variants was judged likely to represent a technical artifact of the sequencing pipeline. In an earlier analysis of some 500 of the donors, most TCR beta V segments appeared in productive rearrangements about 90% or about 30% of the time, broadly matching IMGT annotations. Some IMGT-functional V segments, including TRBV6-2 and TRBV6-3, could not be distinguished by the 87-base-pair reads and were therefore excluded. A further reported finding was that TCR beta sequences accurately predicted the HLA-A and HLA-B alleles for most subjects in the first cohort. A later analysis associated about 17,000 TCR beta sequences with specific HLA alleles at a false discovery rate of 0.05. Assigning TCR associations to individual alleles was difficult when HLA alleles, especially DR and DQ, strongly co-occurred. Roughly uniform sequencing depth across donors was assumed in presence/absence analyses, although this assumption may not hold. The earlier analysis of 587 of the donors excluded approximately 17 rarely observed V segments, including chromosome 9 orphons, because counts were too low. The only immune exposure information available for the cohort was CMV serostatus.

The cohort consisted of 600 or so healthy bone marrow donors. At the time of sampling, all cohort members were nominally healthy, though unrecorded immune exposures were likely present. The donor tested CMV seronegative and was one of the 352 seronegative cohort members. Each donor provided a peripheral blood sample, and peripheral blood mononuclear cells were used for TCR beta sequencing. Genomic DNA extraction from the blood cell samples was performed with the Qiagen DNeasy Blood Extraction Kit. Library preparation employed the immunoSEQ multiplex PCR assay. A mixture of 60 forward primers for TCR Vbeta segments and 13 reverse primers for TCR Jbeta segments was used in the multiplex PCR. The CDR3 region of rearranged TCR beta genes was amplified from genomic DNA with a multiplex PCR assay. The Illumina HiSeq System was used to sequence the amplified TCR beta libraries as 87-base-pair reads. From the authors' description of their analysis: In a later analysis, 70 million to 95 million unique TCR beta chains were counted across the 500 to 850 repertoires, and roughly 11 million of these chains were shared by at least two donors. Raw reads were error-corrected and collapsed into unique sequences by a nearest-neighbor algorithm in which closely related sequences were merged to remove PCR and sequencing errors. To assign V, D and J gene segments, CDR3 sequences were aligned to IMGT reference sequences. For a sequence to be retained, at least a six-nucleotide match to both a V gene segment and a J gene segment was required. A rearrangement counted as productive if the CDR3 had no stop codons and remained in frame with V and J, and every other rearrangement counted as non-productive. Following IMGT convention, CDR3 was defined as the stretch from the second conserved V-encoded cysteine to the conserved J-encoded phenylalanine. In an earlier analysis of roughly 580 of the donors, sequences lacking an unambiguous match to a single V gene segment were excluded. In an earlier analysis of more than 500 of the donors, a V segment was called functional when productive rearrangements were above 56.7%, and segregating when the standard deviation between donors exceeded 5%. A statistical classification framework was built for diagnosing cytomegalovirus status from the catalog of TCR beta chain sequences. In a later analysis, V and J genes were assigned by comparing TCR nucleotide sequences against IMGT/GENE-DB human TR gene sequences. A later analysis assigned CDR3 sequences and most-parsimonious VDJ recombination scenarios with the TCRdist pipeline. A later analysis defined each TCR beta chain by its CDR3 amino acid sequence plus V-gene family, and excluded reads lacking a unique V-gene family. As a way to deal with suspected cross-contamination and a sequencing artifact, a later analysis dropped more than 500 nucleotide sequences that were highly shared and had low generation probability. A later analysis calculated a clonal expansion index for each public chain from normalized within-repertoire ranks of inferred template counts. In a later analysis, generation probabilities were computed with a VDJ recombination model fitted to out-of-frame rearrangements, and the resulting probabilities were checked against IGoR. In a later analysis, TCR-TCR, TCR-HLA and TCR-CMV co-occurrence was scored with hypergeometric tests, and a repertoire-size bias correction was applied to TCR pairs. A later analysis estimated false discovery rates by permuting HLA or CMV assignments 20 times. A later analysis grouped co-occurring TCRs with DBSCAN, adding TCRdist sequence similarity when clustering within HLA-allele-positive subsets. Repertoires with fewer than 30,000 or more than 120,000 public chains, plus five repertoires with anomalous nucleotide sharing, were excluded from co-occurrence clustering. TCRdb holds this immuneACCESS table with in-frame rearrangements only. Some clones are missing; in checked studies, unresolved V genes explain under half, and the rest has no known cause. V, J and clone size were drawn from that table, and D and trimming were deduced from the DNA. In this sample the table shows about 110,000 clones, nearly 15% of which occur a single time. Roughly 0.89% of the sample rests with the top ten.

To note about this clone: It has no known antigen specificity. No quality values exist for individual bases; no much larger clone is one base distant.

Including the terminal cysteine and phenylalanine, the CDR3 comprises 16 residues. Just CDR3 DNA is preserved here, 48 bases in frame from base 1. Sequences MNHNY (CDR1) and SVGAGI (CDR2) are obtained from the germline V gene (reference sequence). The trim is 6 bases for V and 3 bases for J, with a gap of 21 bases between the germline ends. The TCR originated in a female donor in good health and CMV-seronegative. The V and J genes are TRBV6-6 and TRBJ2-7; no D segment can be confidently identified. Sequenced input: PBMCs. The nucleotide sequence is TGTGCCAGCAGCTCTCCCCCTCGAAAAGACATCTACGAGCAGTACTTC. It encodes CASSSPPRKDIYEQYF.